This TCR beta chain was sequenced during a study of blood T cell repertoires in COVID-19. Study-wide background: Material from acute and convalescent COVID-19 was sourced from the United States, Italy and Spain. From T cells, B-cell-depleted T cells, or PBMCs came the material, which was cDNA or gDNA.

This CDR3 comprises 15 residues. The germline gives CDR1 SEHNR, CDR2 FQNEAQ (reference sequence). With V trimmed by 2 bases and J by 7 bases, 8 bases remained unmatched. Source study methods: Amplification of reference gene primers was used by the study to estimate nucleated cell counts. TCRdb's copy holds only in-frame clones and misses some; the assay was immunoSEQ multiplex PCR. V, J and clone size derive from that table, while D and trimming were established from the DNA sequence. The data show roughly 460,000 clones, roughly 90% seen once. The V call is TRBV7-9, the J call TRBJ2-1; TRBD2 matches at 7 bases. The sequencing input was peripheral blood. This clonotype was sampled from a man younger than 35 with COVID-19, enrolled during active disease. CDR3 DNA: TGTGCCAGCAGCTTACGAGGGAGGGCCGGTAATGAGCAGTTCTTC. It yields the protein CASSLRGRAGNEQFF.